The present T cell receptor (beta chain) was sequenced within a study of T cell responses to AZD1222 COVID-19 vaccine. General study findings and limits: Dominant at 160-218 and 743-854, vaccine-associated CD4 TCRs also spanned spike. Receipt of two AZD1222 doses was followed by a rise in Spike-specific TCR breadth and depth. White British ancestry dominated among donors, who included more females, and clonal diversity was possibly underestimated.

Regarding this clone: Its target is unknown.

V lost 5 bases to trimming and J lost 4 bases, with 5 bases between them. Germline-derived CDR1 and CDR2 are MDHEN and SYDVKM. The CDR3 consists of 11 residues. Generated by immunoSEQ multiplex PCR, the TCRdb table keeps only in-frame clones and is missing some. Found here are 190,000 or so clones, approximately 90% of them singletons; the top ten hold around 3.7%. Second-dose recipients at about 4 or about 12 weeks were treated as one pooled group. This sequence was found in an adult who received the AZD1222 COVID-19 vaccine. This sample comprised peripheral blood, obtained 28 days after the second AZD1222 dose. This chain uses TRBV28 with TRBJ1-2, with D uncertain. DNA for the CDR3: TGTGCCAGCAGTATTTCCTATGGCTACACCTTC. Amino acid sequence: CASSISYGYTF.